The 26 T cell receptor beta chains below all came from one sample that was sequenced in a study of shared clonotypes between healthy human individuals. The repertoire was sequenced with immunoSEQ multiplex PCR; TCRdb's copy has only in-frame clones and lacks some. The sample holds about 590,000 clones, around 95% seen once. CD8 cells classed as naive were CD45RO-negative and positively selected for CCR7, excluding terminally differentiated effector memory CD45RA+ cells. Sequences were obtained from naive CD8+ T cells sorted from blood. These receptors came from a young woman in good health.

Details on this clone: In the same sample, other DNA sequences code for this CDR3. J is TRBJ2-7 and V is TRBV15; possibly TRBD1 for D (5 bases). CDR3 length: 14 amino acids. The germline gives CDR1 LNHNV, CDR2 YYDKDF (reference sequence). Trimming took 3 bases from V and 3 from J, leaving 12 bases between them. CDR3 in amino acids: CATSRDRGFYEQYF. Here the CDR3 DNA reads TGTGCCACCAGCAGGGATAGGGGATTCTACGAGCAGTACTTC.

The chain is built from TRBV6-5 and TRBJ2-3; TRBD2 matches 10 bases. Per germline, CDR1 MNHEY and CDR2 SVGAGI. After removal of 5 bases from V and 0 bases from J, the junction contained 2 bases not matched to a gene. This CDR3 spans 15 amino acids. The CDR3 region is CASSTSGASTDTQYF. The DNA of the CDR3 is TGTGCCAGCAGTACTAGCGGGGCAAGCACAGATACGCAGTATTTT.

The CDR3 region has the DNA TGCAGCGTTGAAGATAGCGGGAGGTACAATGAGCAGTTCTTC. Translation gives CSVEDSGRYNEQFF. The rearrangement links TRBV29-1 to TRBJ2-1; 10 bases match TRBD2. The CDR3 has 14 residues. The trim removed 0 bases at V and 4 bases at J, leaving 0 bases unmatched. Germline V gene sequence: CDR1 SQVTM, CDR2 ANQGSEA.

The chain recombines TRBV2 with TRBJ2-2; TRBD2 matches 8 bases. The CDR3 sequence is 16 residues long. Germline V CDR1 and CDR2: SNHLY, FYNNEI. Unmatched junction bases numbered 5, after V lost 4 bases and J lost 1 base. The CDR3 coding sequence is TGTGCCAGCAGTGTAGGGACTAGTTGGAACACCGGGGAGCTGTTTTTT. Its protein product is CASSVGTSWNTGELFF.

The chain uses TRBV5-6 and TRBJ1-3; TRBD1 is a possible D gene (6 bases). Per germline, CDR1 SGHDT and CDR2 YYEEEE. This CDR3 region has 16 residues. With 4 bases removed from V and 1 base from J, the gap between germline ends came to 15 bases. This CDR3 is CASSRGTSASGNTIYF. Here the CDR3 DNA reads TGTGCCAGCAGCCGGGGGACATCCGCTTCTGGAAACACCATATATTTT. Drawing the rest from reference TRBV5-6 and TRBJ1-3, the complete variable domain is DAGVTQSPTHLIKTRGQQVTLRCSPKSGHDTVSWYQQALGQGPQFIFQYYEEEERQRGNFPDRFSGHQFPNYSSELNVNALLLGDSALYLCASSRGTSASGNTIYFGEGSWLTVV.

The V call is TRBV19, the J call TRBJ2-2; the match to TRBD1 covers 9 bases. J gave up 6 bases and V 1 base, and 6 bases lay outside the gene matches. Germline V gene lookup returns CDR1 LNHDA and CDR2 SQIVND (reference sequence). The CDR3 is made up of 16 amino acids. The CDR3 loop is CASSIGPGQGPGELFF. CDR3 sequence (DNA): TGTGCCAGTAGTATAGGTCCGGGACAGGGTCCCGGGGAGCTGTTTTTT. Supplemented by reference TRBV19 and TRBJ2-2, the full variable domain reads DGGITQSPKYLFRKEGQNVTLSCEQNLNHDAMYWYRQDPGQGLRLIYYSQIVNDFQKGDIAEGYSVSREKKESFPLTVTSAQKNPTAFYLCASSIGPGQGPGELFFGEGSRLTVL.

V and J are TRBV21-1 and TRBJ2-7; the D call of TRBD2 is as the table states it, not checked on the DNA. TRBV21-1 is deemed a pseudogene. The CDR3 runs to 14 residues. CDR3 sequence reads: CASSRRLDPGGQYF. CDR3 nucleotides: TGTGCCAGCAGCAGGAGACTAGATCCCGGCGGGCAGTACTTC.

This clone is a singleton in its sample. This rearrangement joins TRBV19 to TRBJ2-5; 9 bases map to TRBD2. Per germline, CDR1 LNHDA and CDR2 SQIVND (reference sequence). V gave up 3 bases and J gave up 5 bases; unmatched junction bases: 4. This CDR3 has 14 amino acids. In DNA form, the CDR3 reads TGTGCCAGTAGTATGCGGGAGGGTGGCGAGACCCAGTACTTC. It codes for CASSMREGGETQYF.

This clone was seen only once. The CDR3 sequence is CASSSLAGAYEQYF. The CDR3 nucleotides read TGCGCCAGCAGCTCCCTGGCGGGAGCCTACGAGCAGTACTTC. The genes are TRBV5-1 and TRBJ2-7, with TRBD2 identical over 7 bases. The CDR3 totals 14 residues. Per germline, CDR1 SGHRS and CDR2 YFSETQ. J was trimmed by 2 bases and V by 3 bases; bases with no gene match: 5.

This chain uses TRBV28 with TRBJ1-5; D might be TRBD1 (6 bases). Deletions cut 7 bases from V and 7 bases from J, with 20 bases between. The CDR3 is made up of 15 amino acids. The germline gives CDR1 MDHEN, CDR2 SYDVKM. CDR3 sequence (DNA): TGTGCCAGCACCCCGTCGGGGGGCCCCTCACAGCCCCAGCATTTT. Protein sequence: CASTPSGGPSQPQHF. Based on the CDR3 plus reference TRBV28 and TRBJ1-5, the full variable domain is DVKVTQSSRYLVKRTGEKVFLECVQDMDHENMFWYRQDPGLGLRLIYFSYDVKMKEKGDIPEGYSVSREKKERFSLILESASTNQTSMYLCASTPSGGPSQPQHFGDGTRLSIL.

CDR3 protein: CASTVRPGLAGNNEQFF. The CDR3 DNA is TGTGCCAGCACTGTTCGCCCGGGACTAGCGGGAAATAATGAGCAGTTCTTC. The J gene is TRBJ2-1, the V gene TRBV5-4; 13 bases line up with TRBD2. The CDR3 has 17 amino acids. CDR1 is SGHNT, CDR2 YYREEE, per germline (reference sequence). The V and J ends lost 6 bases and 7 bases, in that order; junction bases with no gene match: 13.

As regards this clone: Other DNA sequences in this specimen translate into the identical CDR3. The gene calls are TRBV5-4 and TRBJ2-5; D might be TRBD2 (5 bases). CDR3 length equals 13 residues. Germline V lookup: CDR1 SGHNT, CDR2 YYREEE (reference sequence). V lost 4 bases and J 5 bases, leaving 12 bases between the germline ends. The CDR3 sequence: CASSTEGGETQYF. The CDR3 region has the DNA TGTGCCAGCAGCACCGAGGGTGGGGAGACCCAGTACTTC. Combining the CDR3 with reference TRBV5-4 and TRBJ2-5 gives the whole variable domain ETGVTQSPTHLIKTRGQQVTLRCSSQSGHNTVSWYQQALGQGPQFIFQYYREEENGRGNFPPRFSGLQFPNYSSELNVNALELDDSALYLCASSTEGGETQYFGPGTRLLVL.

V and J are TRBV5-6 and TRBJ1-1; D remains ambiguous. V gave up 2 bases and J gave up 0 bases, with 5 bases separating them. CDR3 length: 13 amino acids. CDR1 is SGHDT and CDR2 is YYEEEE in the germline V gene. CDR3 DNA sequence: TGTGCCAGCAGCTTTAAGGTGAACACTGAAGCTTTCTTT. Translated, it gives CASSFKVNTEAFF. Together with reference TRBV5-6 and TRBJ1-1, the CDR3 gives the full variable domain: DAGVTQSPTHLIKTRGQQVTLRCSPKSGHDTVSWYQQALGQGPQFIFQYYEEEERQRGNFPDRFSGHQFPNYSSELNVNALLLGDSALYLCASSFKVNTEAFFGQGTRLTVV.

The gene calls are TRBV5-8 and TRBJ1-3, with D tentatively TRBD1 (5 bases). The germline gives CDR1 SGHTS, CDR2 YDEGEE. The CDR3 has 16 residues. Trimming cost V 4 bases and J 2 bases, with 16 bases left between them. The CDR3 sequence: CASSPGLLPAGNTIYF. Written as DNA, the CDR3 is TGTGCCAGCAGCCCGGGACTTCTGCCCGCTGGAAACACCATATATTTT. The full variable domain, completed using reference TRBV5-8 and TRBJ1-3, is EAGVTQSPTHLIKTRGQQATLRCSPISGHTSVYWYQQALGLGLQFLLWYDEGEERNRGNFPPRFSGRQFPNYSSELNVNALELEDSALYLCASSPGLLPAGNTIYFGEGSWLTVV.

The rearrangement joins TRBV2 to TRBJ2-3, with TRBD2 identical over 7 bases. This CDR3 contains 15 residues. With V trimmed by 3 bases and J by 4 bases, 7 bases remained unmatched. Germline V CDR1 and CDR2: SNHLY, FYNNEI. DNA of the CDR3: TGTGCCAGCAGTGATGGGCGGGAGTTACCAGATACGCAGTATTTT. It translates to CASSDGRELPDTQYF.

The rearrangement joins TRBV5-5 to TRBJ1-1; D is uncertain. Trimming left V 0 bases short and J 0 bases short, with 9 bases between. The CDR3 totals 15 residues. Germline V lookup: CDR1 SGHKS, CDR2 YYEKEE (reference sequence). CDR3 bases: TGTGCCAGCAGCTTGGAGTATGGCGTGAACACTGAAGCTTTCTTT. Amino acids: CASSLEYGVNTEAFF.

The chain employs TRBV10-2 and TRBJ2-7; D is unresolved. The V end was cut by 0 bases, the J end by 0 bases, with 12 bases between. This CDR3 has 16 amino acids. Germline V gene lookup returns CDR1 WSHSY and CDR2 SAAADI. The CDR3 is CASSESMAKPSYEQYF. For the CDR3, the DNA is TGCGCCAGCAGTGAGTCGATGGCGAAGCCCTCCTACGAGCAGTACTTC.

This clone was picked up one time. The V gene is TRBV6-5, the J gene TRBJ1-2; D remains unclear. CDR1 MNHEY and CDR2 SVGAGI come from the germline V gene. Between the trimmed V and J ends, which lost 2 bases and 0 bases, there was a span of 4 bases. The CDR3 runs 13 residues. CDR3: CASSYSSNYGYTF. CDR3 sequence (DNA): TGTGCCAGCAGTTACAGTTCTAACTATGGCTACACCTTC.

Remarks on this clone: Its ends do not fully match the called genes, so a read error is possible. The chain recombines TRBV28 with TRBJ2-7; 9 nucleotides agree with TRBD2. The germline CDR1 and CDR2 sequences are MDHEN and SYDVKM. This CDR3 comprises 15 residues. CDR3 nucleotide sequence: TGTGCCAGCCGACCGGCGGGAGGGCCCTCCCACGAGCAGTACTTC. It encodes CASRPAGGPSHEQYF.

The rearrangement links TRBV7-9 to TRBJ1-1; 7 nucleotides align to TRBD1. CDR3 length equals 13 residues. Germline CDR1 reads SEHNR; CDR2 reads FQNEAQ (reference sequence). V lost 5 bases, J lost 5 bases, and 5 bases stayed unmatched. CDR3 sequence reads: CASSVQGVTEAFF. DNA for the CDR3: TGTGCCAGCAGCGTTCAGGGGGTTACTGAAGCTTTCTTT.

This rearrangement joins TRBV28 to TRBJ2-7; D perhaps matches TRBD1 (6 bases). V lost 7 bases and J 4 bases, leaving 26 bases between the germline ends. The CDR3 spans 17 residues. CDR1 is MDHEN and CDR2 is SYDVKM in the germline V gene. CDR3 amino acids: CASTHEGPRGGWYEQYF. The DNA for the CDR3 is TGTGCCAGCACCCACGAGGGTCCCAGGGGTGGATGGTACGAGCAGTACTTC.

The chain recombines TRBV5-1 with TRBJ2-5; 7 positions match TRBD1. The germline CDR1 and CDR2 sequences are SGHRS and YFSETQ. After removal of 3 bases from V and 2 bases from J, the junction contained 4 bases not matched to a gene. This CDR3 contains 14 residues. The CDR3: CASSSMGQQETQYF. The CDR3 DNA reads as TGCGCCAGCAGCTCTATGGGACAGCAAGAGACCCAGTACTTC. The full variable domain, completed using reference TRBV5-1 and TRBJ2-5, is KAGVTQTPRYLIKTRGQQVTLSCSPISGHRSVSWYQQTPGQGLQFLFEYFSETQRNKGNFPGRFSGRQFSNSRSEMNVSTLELGDSALYLCASSSMGQQETQYFGPGTRLLVL.

This clone has a single count. The CDR3 sequence: CASLAGGATGELFF. In nucleotides, the CDR3 is TGTGCCAGTCTCGCCGGGGGGGCCACCGGGGAGCTGTTTTTT. The chain has TRBV19 and TRBJ2-2; 8 bases are a match to TRBD2. Germline CDR1 and CDR2: LNHDA and SQIVND (reference sequence). The CDR3 extends over 14 amino acids. V lost 8 bases to trimming and J lost 4 bases; unmatched junction nucleotides: 6.

The rearrangement links TRBV28 to TRBJ2-3; a weak D match, TRBD1 (5 bases). CDR1 is MDHEN and CDR2 is SYDVKM in the germline V gene. This CDR3 contains 15 residues. Trimming cost V 2 bases and J 2 bases, with 11 bases left between them. The CDR3 here is CASSLPGQLTDTQYF. CDR3 sequence (DNA): TGTGCCAGCAGTTTACCCGGACAACTCACAGATACGCAGTATTTT.

The chain recombines TRBV27 with TRBJ1-2, with no clear D. V was clipped by 5 bases and J by 2 bases, with 21 bases between them. The CDR3 consists of 17 residues. CDR1 and CDR2 from the germline V gene are MNHEY and SMNVEV (reference sequence). DNA of the CDR3: TGTGCCAGCAGTCTCGGACCCCGACAATTAGGGAACTATGGCTACACCTTC. It codes for CASSLGPRQLGNYGYTF.

This chain joins TRBV28 and TRBJ1-4, with D possibly being TRBD1 (5 bases). Germline CDR1 and CDR2: MDHEN and SYDVKM. The V end was cut by 5 bases, the J end by 6 bases, with 13 bases between. The CDR3 spans 14 residues. Here the CDR3 reads CASSQGVGHEKLFF. The CDR3 DNA reads as TGTGCCAGCAGTCAAGGGGTCGGACATGAAAAACTGTTTTTT.